This is a list of T cell receptor beta chains from one sample in a study of cytomegalovirus exposure and HLA in healthy donors. Repertoires were generated with immunoSEQ multiplex PCR, while TCRdb's copy carries only in-frame clones and drops some. This table holds roughly 190,000 clones, around four fifths found once. The specimen was PBMCs. These receptors came from a female donor in good health and CMV-seronegative. Each CDR3 is given with its conserved first and last residue. Clone size is shown for a subset of rows, as once, few, many or a class of expanded clone.

clone_size | v_call | cdr3_aa
NA | TRBV2 | CASSEEASSSYEQYF
NA | TRBV6-5 | CASSPDRVGRQPQHF
NA | TRBV5-6 | CASSSTGTGPHEQYF
NA | TRBV9 | CASSARDRENYGYTF
NA | TRBV18 | CASSPATPSMNTEAFF
NA | TRBV5-8 | CASSLHLTGTGANQPQHF
once | TRBV7-9 | CASSPRDRGRSPYYGYTF
once | TRBV6-5 | CASSEDRGRGEQFF
NA | TRBV7-3 | CASSLGGGVQYEQYF
NA | TRBV4-3 | CASSQDPRGAAWEEKLFF
NA | TRBV5-4 | CASSPRQGLMNSPLHF
NA | TRBV6-5 | CASSNAGAANEKLFF
NA | TRBV30 | CAYNQGAGTDTQYF
NA | TRBV28 | CAIQGMNEQFF
NA | TRBV5-6 | CASSFGVYGYTF
NA | TRBV7-9 | CAGSTEYNEQFF
once | TRBV7-6 | CASSLGTSGINEQFF
NA | TRBV10-2 | CASRGRINEQYF
NA | TRBV4-3 | CASSQETGVDYGYTF
NA | TRBV28 | CASSLSHYGYTF
NA | TRBV14 | CASSQGQGAGNIQYF
few | TRBV5-1 | CASSLLGLAGDLDTQYF
NA | TRBV6-5 | CASSTDRGNQPQHF
NA | TRBV27 | CASSFTGDSFYEQYF
few | TRBV27 | CASSFGPQREYEQYF
NA | TRBV27 | CASTFRTGELFF
NA | TRBV5-1 | CASSVDREELFF
NA | TRBV11-2 | CASSSHLGSEQYF
NA | TRBV19 | CASSAGENYGYTF
NA | TRBV4-3 | CASSQDRGTGPLNEQFF
NA | TRBV6-5 | CASSYLIGTAQNTQYF
NA | TRBV14 | CASSPDSQILRTTYF
few | TRBV18 | CASSMGATNEKLFF
few | TRBV10-3 | CAISPTGGGQPQHF
NA | TRBV19 | CASSIRDRGHTGELFF
NA | TRBV7-8 | CASRIDRRGGHGTQYF
NA | TRBV7-2 | CASSLARNGYTF
NA | TRBV5-1 | CASSLSPRGKSIFSIQYF
NA | TRBV15 | CATSPQTSGRMYNEQFF
NA | TRBV4-3 | CASSQALTGITEAFF
once | TRBV4-1 | CASSQGTGNTDTQYF
NA | TRBV6-1 | CASSVSGFANTGELFF
NA | TRBV5-5 | CASSLTGSGAFF
NA | TRBV4-1 | CASSPSKGADTQYF
NA | TRBV5-6 | CASSSRVAQDRATDTQYF
few | TRBV5-1 | CASSLALLAGVDTQYF